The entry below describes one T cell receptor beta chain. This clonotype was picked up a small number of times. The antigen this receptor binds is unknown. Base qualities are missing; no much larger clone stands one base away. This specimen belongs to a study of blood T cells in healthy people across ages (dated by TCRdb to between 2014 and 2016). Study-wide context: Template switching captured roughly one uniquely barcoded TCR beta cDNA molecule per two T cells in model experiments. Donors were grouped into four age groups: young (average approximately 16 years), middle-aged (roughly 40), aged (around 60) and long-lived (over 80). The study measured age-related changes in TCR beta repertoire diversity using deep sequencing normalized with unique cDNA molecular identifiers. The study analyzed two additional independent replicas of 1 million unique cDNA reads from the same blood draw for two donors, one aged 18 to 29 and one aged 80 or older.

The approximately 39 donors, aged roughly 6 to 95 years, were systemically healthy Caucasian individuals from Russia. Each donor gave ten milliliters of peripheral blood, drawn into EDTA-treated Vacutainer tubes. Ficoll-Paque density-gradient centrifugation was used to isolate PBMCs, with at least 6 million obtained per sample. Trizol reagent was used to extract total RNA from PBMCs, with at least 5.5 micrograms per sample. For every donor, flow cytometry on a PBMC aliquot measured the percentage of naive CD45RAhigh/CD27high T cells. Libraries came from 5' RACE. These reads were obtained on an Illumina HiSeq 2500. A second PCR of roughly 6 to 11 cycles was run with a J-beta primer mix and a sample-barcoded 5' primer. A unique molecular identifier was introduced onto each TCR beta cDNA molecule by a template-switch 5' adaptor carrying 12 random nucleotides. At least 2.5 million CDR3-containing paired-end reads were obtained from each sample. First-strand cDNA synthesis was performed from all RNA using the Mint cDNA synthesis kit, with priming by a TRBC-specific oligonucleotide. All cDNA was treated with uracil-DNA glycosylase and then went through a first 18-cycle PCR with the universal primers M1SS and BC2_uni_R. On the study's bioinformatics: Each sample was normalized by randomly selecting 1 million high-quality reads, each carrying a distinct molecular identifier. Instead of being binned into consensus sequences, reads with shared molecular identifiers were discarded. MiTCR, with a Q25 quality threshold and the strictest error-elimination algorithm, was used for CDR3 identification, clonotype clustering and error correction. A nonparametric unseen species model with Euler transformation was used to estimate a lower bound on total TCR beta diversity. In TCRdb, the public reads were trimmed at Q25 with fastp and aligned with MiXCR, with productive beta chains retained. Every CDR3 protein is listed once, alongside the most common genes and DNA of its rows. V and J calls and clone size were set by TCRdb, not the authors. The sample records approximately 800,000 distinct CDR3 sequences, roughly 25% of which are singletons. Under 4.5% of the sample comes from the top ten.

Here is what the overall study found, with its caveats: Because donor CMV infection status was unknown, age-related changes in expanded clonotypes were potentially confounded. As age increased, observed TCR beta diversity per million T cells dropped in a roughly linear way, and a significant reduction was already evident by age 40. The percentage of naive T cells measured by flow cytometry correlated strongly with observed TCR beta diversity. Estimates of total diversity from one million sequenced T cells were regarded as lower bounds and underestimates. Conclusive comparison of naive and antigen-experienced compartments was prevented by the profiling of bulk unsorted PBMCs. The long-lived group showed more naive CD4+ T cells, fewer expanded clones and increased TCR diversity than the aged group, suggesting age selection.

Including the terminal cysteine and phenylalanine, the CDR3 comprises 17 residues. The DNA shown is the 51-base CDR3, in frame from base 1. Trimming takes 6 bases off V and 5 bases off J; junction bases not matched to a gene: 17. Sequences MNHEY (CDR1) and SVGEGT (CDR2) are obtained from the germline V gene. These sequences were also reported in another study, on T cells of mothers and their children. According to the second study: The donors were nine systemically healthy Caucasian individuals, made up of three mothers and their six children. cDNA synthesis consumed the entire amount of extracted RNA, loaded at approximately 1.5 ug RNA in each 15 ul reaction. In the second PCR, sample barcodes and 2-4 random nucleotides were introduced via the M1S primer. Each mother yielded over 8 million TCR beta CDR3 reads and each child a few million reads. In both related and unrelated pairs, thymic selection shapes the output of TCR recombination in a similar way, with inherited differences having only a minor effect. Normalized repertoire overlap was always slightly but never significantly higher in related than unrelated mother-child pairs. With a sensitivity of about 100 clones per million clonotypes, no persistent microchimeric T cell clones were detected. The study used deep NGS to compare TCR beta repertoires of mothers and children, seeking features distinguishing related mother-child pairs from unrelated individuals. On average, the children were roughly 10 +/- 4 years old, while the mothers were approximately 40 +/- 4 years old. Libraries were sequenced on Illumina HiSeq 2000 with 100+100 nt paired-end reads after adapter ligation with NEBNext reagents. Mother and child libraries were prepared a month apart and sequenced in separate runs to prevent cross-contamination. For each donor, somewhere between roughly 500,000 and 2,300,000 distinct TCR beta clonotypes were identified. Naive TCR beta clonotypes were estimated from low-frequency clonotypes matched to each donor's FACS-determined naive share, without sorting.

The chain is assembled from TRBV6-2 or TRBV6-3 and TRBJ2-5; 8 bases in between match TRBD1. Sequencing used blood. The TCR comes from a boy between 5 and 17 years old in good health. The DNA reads TGTGCCAGCAGCTCCCACAGGGGGGCCCACCTCGTGGAGACCCAGTACTTC. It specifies CASSSHRGAHLVETQYF.